Here is one T cell receptor (beta chain) with its context. Its antigen remains undetermined. Base qualities are not provided; no much larger clone lies one nucleotide away. Library prep was done by the immunoSEQ multiplex PCR assay. Here the immuneACCESS table is served through TCRdb, limited to in-frame sequences with V and J called. Missing clones are a known gap in these copies; in checked studies unresolved V genes cover under half, and the rest lacks a known reason. Counted in this sample were under 300,000 clones; about 80% of them appeared once. The top ten clonotypes cover 10% to 15% of the sample. This record comes from a study of control samples from healthy donors and cancer patients (TCRdb year 2020). Germline trimming amounts to 5 bases on V and 3 bases on J, with 10 as the count of junction bases outside the gene matches. The CDR3 has 16 amino acids, counting the end cysteine and phenylalanine. The entry retains the CDR3 DNA only, 48 bases that are in frame from base 1. Per the germline V gene, SGHNT is the CDR1 and YENEEA is the CDR2.

This sequence was found in an older woman with lung cancer. What was sequenced was PBMCs. The chain uses TRBV11-3 and TRBJ2-1, and 7 junctional nucleotides match TRBD2. Here the CDR3 is given as CASSQVAGAGYNEQFF. The DNA is as follows: TGTGCCAGCAGCCAAGTGGCGGGAGCCGGCTACAATGAGCAGTTCTTC.